Presented here are 26 T cell receptor beta chains from one specimen sequenced in a study of metastatic and nonmetastatic thyroid tumors. Thyroid surgery was performed in patients who had received no treatment beforehand. TCRdb reanalyzed the PCR reads with MiXCR. The sample includes 16,000 or so clones, 20% to 25% of them seen just once. Sequencing was carried out using tumor tissue. These TCRs come from a male donor with papillary thyroid cancer or a benign thyroid nodule (not recorded which). Some clones in this sample may be carry-over from other donors' samples.

A few counts support this clone. The genes are TRBV2 and TRBJ2-5, with TRBD2 identical over 9 bases. After removal of 4 bases from V and 4 bases from J, the junction contained 4 bases not matched to a gene. CDR3 length equals 14 residues. Per germline, CDR1 SNHLY and CDR2 FYNNEI. The CDR3 sequence: CASSGSGSGETQYF. Here the CDR3 DNA reads TGTGCCAGCAGTGGTAGCGGGAGTGGAGAGACCCAGTACTTC.

This rearrangement joins TRBV11-2 to TRBJ2-1, with a possible D match to TRBD1 (6 bases). The CDR3 loop spans 15 amino acids. With 5 bases removed from V and 4 bases from J, the gap between germline ends came to 15 bases. Per germline, CDR1 SGHAT and CDR2 FQNNGV. CDR3 in DNA: TGTGCCAGCAGCCCTTTCGGACAGAGTTACAATGAGCAGTTCTTC. This codes for CASSPFGQSYNEQFF.

This clone was seen ten or more times. The rearrangement uses TRBV5-1 and TRBJ1-3, with D possibly being TRBD1 (5 bases). Between the trimmed V and J ends, which lost 4 bases and 4 bases, there was a span of 12 bases. This CDR3 is 14 amino acids long. Germline V gene sequence: CDR1 SGHRS, CDR2 YFSETQ. The CDR3 region is CASSEFGTGNTIYF. CDR3 DNA: TGCGCCAGCAGCGAGTTCGGGACGGGAAACACCATATATTTT.

V usage is TRBV7-3 and J usage is TRBJ1-1, with a tentative D call TRBD1 (5 bases). V was trimmed by 0 bases and J by 3 bases, leaving 23 bases between them. Per the germline V gene, CDR1 is SGHTA and CDR2 is FQGTGA. This CDR3 is 19 amino acids long. CDR3 sequence (DNA): TGTGCCAGCAGCTTAACGTGTTCTAGCGGGGGTATGAGGTACACTGAAGCTTTCTTT. It translates to CASSLTCSSGGMRYTEAFF.

This clone was recorded many times. This chain links TRBV18 with TRBJ1-6; 7 bases align to TRBD1. There are 14 residues in the CDR3. Trimming at V came to 3 bases and at J to 8 bases, leaving 4 bases not matched to a gene. CDR1 and CDR2 (germline): KGHSH, LQKENI. The DNA for the CDR3 is TGTGCCAGCTCACCGACAGGGCGGGATTCACCCCTCCACTTT. Its translation: CASSPTGRDSPLHF.

By sample share, this clone is medium-sized. This chain connects TRBV30 to TRBJ1-6; D is unclear. CDR3 size: 16 residues. V dropped 0 bases and J dropped 12 bases, with 21 bases sitting between them. Germline loops: CDR1 GTSNPN, CDR2 SVGIG (reference sequence). The CDR3 reads CAWSVSAGPPSRPLHF. For the CDR3, the DNA is TGTGCCTGGAGTGTATCGGCCGGGCCCCCTTCAAGACCCCTCCACTTT.

There are many counts of this clone. The chain is built from TRBV20-1 and TRBJ1-5, with D hard to call. In germline, CDR1 is DFQATT, CDR2 SNEGSKA (reference sequence). This CDR3 spans 14 amino acids. V was cut by 1 base and J by 2 bases, with 9 bases left in between. The CDR3: CSARAGARNQPQHF. The CDR3 DNA is TGCAGTGCTAGAGCAGGCGCCCGCAATCAGCCCCAGCATTTT.

In its sample, this clone was seen a few times. A read error may be the cause here, since a much bigger clone is one base away. At the DNA level, this CDR3 is encoded by other sequences in the same sample as well. The rearrangement links TRBV7-6 to TRBJ2-2, with a weak D call TRBD2 (5 bases). V was clipped by 2 bases and J by 4 bases, with 17 bases between them. Germline V gene sequence: CDR1 SGHVS, CDR2 FNYEAQ. The CDR3 extends over 17 amino acids. The CDR3 region is CASSLPPAEGGTGELFF. CDR3 coding DNA: TGTGCCAGCAGCTTACCGCCTGCTGAGGGCGGCACCGGGGAGCTGTTTTTT.

This clone was recorded a few times. The chain joins TRBV10-2 to TRBJ2-1; TRBD1 is a possible D gene (6 bases). V was clipped by 3 bases and J by 15 bases, with 18 bases between them. Per germline, CDR1 WSHSY and CDR2 SAAADI. The CDR3 is made up of 13 amino acids. The CDR3 spells CASSDGAGTSRFF. The CDR3 DNA reads as TGCGCCAGCAGTGATGGTGCCGGGACATCCCGGTTCTTC.

This chain connects TRBV6-1 to TRBJ2-3; D call uncertain. Germline V gene lookup returns CDR1 MNHNS and CDR2 SASEGT. The ends were cut back, 4 bases at V and 8 bases at J, with 22 bases in the middle. CDR3 length: 16 amino acids. The CDR3 sequence is CASSVTMGWYEVTQYF. CDR3 sequence (DNA): TGTGCCAGCAGTGTCACAATGGGGTGGTACGAGGTTACGCAGTATTTT.

In this sample, this clone turned up a few times. The chain links TRBV12-3 or TRBV12-4 to TRBJ1-1; perhaps TRBD1 as D (6 bases). The V end was cut by 4 bases, the J end by 9 bases, with 9 bases between. The CDR3 length is 11 residues. For the CDR3, the DNA is TGTGCCAGCAGTTCACAGGGTCAAGCTTTCTTT. It translates to CASSSQGQAFF.

This clone was seen at least ten times. The chain combines TRBV27 with TRBJ2-3; 7 bases match TRBD2. Germline CDR1 MNHEY, CDR2 SMNVEV (reference sequence). This CDR3 region has 15 residues. V gave up 5 bases and J gave up 0 bases; unmatched junction bases: 5. CDR3: CASSLSGESTDTQYF. CDR3 nucleotide sequence: TGTGCCAGCAGTCTGAGCGGGGAAAGCACAGATACGCAGTATTTT.

By sample share, this clone is medium-sized. CDR3 sequence reads: CSASTGRVTEAFF. The CDR3 coding sequence is TGCAGTGCTAGTACAGGGAGGGTAACTGAAGCTTTCTTT. The genes are TRBV20-1 and TRBJ1-1; D is possibly TRBD1 (6 bases). This CDR3 region has 13 residues. The germline V gene encodes CDR1 DFQATT and CDR2 SNEGSKA (reference sequence). The V end lost 3 bases, the J end lost 5 bases, and 13 bases lay between the germline ends.

This clone was counted at least ten times. The genes are TRBV5-4 and TRBJ2-1, with D possibly called TRBD1 or TRBD2 (5 bases each). V was trimmed by 0 bases and J by 9 bases, leaving 16 bases between them. The CDR3 runs 15 residues. Germline CDR1 is SGHNT and CDR2 is YYREEE (reference sequence). CDR3 in amino acids: CASSLVGAPGGEQFF. CDR3 sequence (DNA): TGTGCCAGCAGCTTGGTGGGAGCGCCTGGGGGTGAGCAGTTCTTC.

This clone was picked up a small number of times. One end of the junction fails to match germline, which may point to a read error. The rearrangement uses TRBV12-3 or TRBV12-4 and TRBJ2-6, with D possibly being TRBD1 or TRBD2 (5 bases each). CDR3 length: 16 amino acids. In DNA form, the CDR3 reads TGTGCCAGTACAGACCGCAAGGCTTTCGGGGCCAACATCCTGACTTTC. It codes for CASTDRKAFGANILTF.

The rearrangement uses TRBV6-4 and TRBJ2-1, with a weak D call TRBD1 (5 bases). The V end was cut by 3 bases, the J end by 7 bases, with 16 bases between. This CDR3 comprises 15 residues. Germline V lookup: CDR1 MRHNA, CDR2 SNTAGT. CDR3 in DNA: TGTGCCAGCAGTGAAGGCAGGGCAGAAGTAAATGAGCAGTTCTTC. This sequence encodes CASSEGRAEVNEQFF.

This clone was seen at least ten times. This sequence joins TRBV2 and TRBJ1-2, with D hard to call. Per the germline V gene, CDR1 is SNHLY and CDR2 is FYNNEI. CDR3 length: 15 amino acids. V was pared by 2 bases and J by 1 base, with 11 bases between. This CDR3 reads CASSEMRANNYGYTF. CDR3 bases: TGTGCCAGCAGTGAAATGAGGGCAAATAACTATGGCTACACCTTC.

By share of the sample, this clone is medium-sized. The CDR3 nucleotides are TGCGCCAGCAGCTTGGATGGAAAGGAAGCTTTCTTT. Amino acids: CASSLDGKEAFF. The chain joins TRBV5-1 to TRBJ1-1; D gene uncertain. The CDR3 runs to 12 residues. Germline-derived CDR1 and CDR2 are SGHRS and YFSETQ. V dropped 0 bases and J dropped 8 bases, with 8 bases sitting between them.

This clone was seen ten or more times. V gene TRBV4-1 combines with J gene TRBJ2-7; 7 bases are shared with TRBD1. The CDR3 is made up of 15 amino acids. J lost 5 bases, V lost 3 bases, and 10 bases had no gene match. CDR1 is MGHRA and CDR2 is YSYEKL in the germline V gene. CDR3 DNA: TGCGCCAGCAGCCAGGCCTCGACAGGGTTCCACGAGCAGTACTTC. The encoded protein is CASSQASTGFHEQYF.

On this clone: The CDR3 does not end in the conserved phenylalanine or tryptophan, so this is likely a read error. This rearrangement joins TRBV12-3 or TRBV12-4 to TRBJ1-2; no reliable D call. The V gene lost 3 bases and the J gene lost 3 bases, with 8 bases spanning the gap. This CDR3 is built from 13 residues. The CDR3 nucleotides are TGTGCCAGCAGTTTTTCGGCGTACTATGGCTACACCTCC. This codes for CASSFSAYYGYTS.

This clone was observed many times. This chain joins TRBV11-2 and TRBJ2-6; D perhaps matches TRBD2 (6 bases). Germline V gene sequence: CDR1 SGHAT, CDR2 FQNNGV. The V end lost 4 bases, the J end lost 0 bases, and 10 bases lay between the germline ends. The CDR3 has 16 residues. The CDR3 sequence: CASSSPGVSGANVLTF. DNA for the CDR3: TGTGCCAGCAGCTCCCCGGGGGTCTCTGGGGCCAACGTCCTGACTTTC. The full variable domain, in which reference TRBV11-2 and TRBJ2-6 provide the parts outside the CDR3, is EAGVAQSPRYKIIEKRQSVAFWCNPISGHATLYWYQQILGQGPKLLIQFQNNGVVDDSQLPKDRFSAERLKGVDSTLKIQPAKLEDSAVYLCASSSPGVSGANVLTFGAGSRLTVL.

As for this clone: Relative to the germline gene, one junction end is altered; a read error may explain this. The chain combines TRBV20-1 with TRBJ2-1, with D hard to call. The CDR3 sequence is 12 residues long. Germline V lookup: CDR1 DFQATT, CDR2 SNEGSKA (reference sequence). The CDR3 bases are TGTAGTGCTCACCAGTTCATGAATGAGCAGTTATTC. It codes for CSAHQFMNEQLF.

For this clone: The junction shows a germline mismatch at one end, possibly a read error. The chain is built from TRBV4-1 and TRBJ2-7, with D tentatively TRBD1 (6 bases). The germline gives CDR1 MGHRA, CDR2 YSYEKL. This CDR3 spans 13 amino acids. DNA for the CDR3: TGCGCCATCAGCCAGGGGTGGGGGTACGAGCAGTACTTC. It yields the protein CAISQGWGYEQYF.

This clone came up many times. V is TRBV3-1 and J is TRBJ2-7; no reliable D call. V was cut by 1 base and J by 6 bases, with 7 bases left in between. The germline gives CDR1 LGHDT, CDR2 YNNKEL (reference sequence). The CDR3 covers 12 residues. The CDR3 region is CASSQALGEQYF. CDR3 coding DNA: TGTGCCAGCAGCCAAGCCCTGGGCGAGCAGTACTTC.

This clone is medium-sized (0.01 to 0.1%). The chain couples TRBV12-3 or TRBV12-4 to TRBJ2-3, with TRBD2 identical over 15 bases. The CDR3 covers 17 residues. V lost 6 bases to trimming and J lost 6 bases; unmatched junction nucleotides: 10. CDR3 protein: CASSPPGLAGGRDTQYF. DNA for the CDR3: TGTGCCAGCAGCCCCCCTGGACTAGCGGGAGGGAGGGATACGCAGTATTTT.

This clone was seen at least ten times. The chain is built from TRBV19 and TRBJ1-1; 7 bases map to TRBD1. The CDR3 is made up of 15 amino acids. Trimming cost V 6 bases and J 3 bases; bases outside gene matches: 10. Germline-derived CDR1 and CDR2 are LNHDA and SQIVND (reference sequence). The CDR3, as DNA: TGTGCCAGTAGCAACGGACAGGTTGTTCACACTGAAGCTTTCTTT. This translates into CASSNGQVVHTEAFF.